This TCR beta chain originates from a study of blood T cell repertoires in COVID-19. For the study at large: Collection of acute and convalescent COVID-19 samples took place in the United States, Italy and Spain. T cells, B-cell-depleted T cells, or PBMCs supplied cDNA or gDNA.

The table lists this clone with a count of one. CDR3 length equals 17 residues. Germline loops: CDR1 KGHSH, CDR2 LQKENI. V was pared by 3 bases and J by 1 base, with 16 bases between. Authors' analysis steps: It was from reference gene primer amplification that nucleated cell counts were estimated. Using immunoSEQ multiplex PCR, the repertoire was profiled, and TCRdb retains in-frame clones only, with some absent. V and J calls and clone size are copied from that table; D and trimming were computed from the DNA. This sample yields just under 350,000 clones, of which 91% are seen a single time; under 3.5% belongs to the top ten.

This TCR was sampled from a woman aged 18-29 years who had recovered from COVID-19. The J gene is TRBJ2-1, the V gene TRBV18, with D perhaps matching TRBD2 (6 bases). Sample: peripheral blood. CDR3 protein: CASSPDSREWSYNEQFF. CDR3 nucleotide sequence: TGTGCCAGCTCACCGGACTCGCGGGAATGGTCCTACAATGAGCAGTTCTTC.